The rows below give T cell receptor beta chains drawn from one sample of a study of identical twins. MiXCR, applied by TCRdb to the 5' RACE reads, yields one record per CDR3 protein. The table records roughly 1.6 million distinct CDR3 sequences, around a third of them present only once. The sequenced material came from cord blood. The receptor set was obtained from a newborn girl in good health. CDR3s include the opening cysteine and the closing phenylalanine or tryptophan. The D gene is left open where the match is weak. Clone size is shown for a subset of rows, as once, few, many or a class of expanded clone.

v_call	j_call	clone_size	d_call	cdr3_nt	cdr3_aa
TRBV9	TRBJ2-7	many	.	TGTGCCAGCAGCCATCCGACTACCTACGAGCAGTACTTC	CASSHPTTYEQYF
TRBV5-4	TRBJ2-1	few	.	TGTGCCAGCAGCTTGGGAAGGTCTAGTTCCAATGAGCAGTTCTTC	CASSLGRSSSNEQFF
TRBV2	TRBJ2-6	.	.	TGTGCCAGCAGTGAATATCGGGAACCTGCTTCCGGGGCCAACGTCCTGACTTTC	CASSEYREPASGANVLTF
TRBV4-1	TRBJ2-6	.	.	TGCGCCAGCAGCCAAGCCCGACTTGTTGGGGCCAACGTCCTGACTTTC	CASSQARLVGANVLTF
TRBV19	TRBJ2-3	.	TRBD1	TGTGCCAGTACCGGACAGGTCACAACAGATACGCAGTATTTT	CASTGQVTTDTQYF
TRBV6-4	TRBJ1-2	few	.	TGTGCCAGCAGTGACTCGGGGACGGGGAAGTATGGCTACACCTTC	CASSDSGTGKYGYTF
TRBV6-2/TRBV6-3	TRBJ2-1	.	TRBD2	TGTGCCAGCAGTTACCCGAGGACTAGCTCAGGCAATGAGCAGTTCTTC	CASSYPRTSSGNEQFF
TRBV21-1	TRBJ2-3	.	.	TGTGCCGGCAGCAAAGAGCAGTATTTT	CAGSKEQYF
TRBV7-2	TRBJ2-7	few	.	TGTGCCTCCGCAGGGTCGTACTACGAGCAGTACTTC	CASAGSYYEQYF
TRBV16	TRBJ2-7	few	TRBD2	TGTGCCAGCAGCCAATCCTTACTAGCGGGACTCTACGAGCAGTACTTC	CASSQSLLAGLYEQYF
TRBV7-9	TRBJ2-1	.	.	TGTGCCAGCAGGCCTCCGACAGGGAGGGTATACAATGAGCAGTTCTTC	CASRPPTGRVYNEQFF
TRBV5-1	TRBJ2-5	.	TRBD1	TGCGCCAGCAGCATACTACAGGGGGCTGAAGAGACCCAGTACTTC	CASSILQGAEETQYF
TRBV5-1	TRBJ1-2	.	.	TGCGCCAGCAGCTTGGAGGACGGCGGAGCCTATGGCTACACCTTC	CASSLEDGGAYGYTF
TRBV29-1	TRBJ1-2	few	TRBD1	TGCAGCGTCGACGACAGGGGCCATGGCTACACCTTC	CSVDDRGHGYTF
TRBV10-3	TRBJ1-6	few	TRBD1	TGTGCCATCAGTGAGTTGGGACAGGAGATCCACTTT	CAISELGQEIHF
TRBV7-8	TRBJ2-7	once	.	TGTGCCAGCAGCCCCAGCGGCTGTTATAGCTCCTACGAGCAGTACTTC	CASSPSGCYSSYEQYF
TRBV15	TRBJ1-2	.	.	TGTGCCACCAGCAGAGATCCCAACTATGGCTACACCTTC	CATSRDPNYGYTF
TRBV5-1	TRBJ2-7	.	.	TGCGCCAGCAGCTTGGCCAGGACCCAACAGATTTACGAGCAGTACTTC	CASSLARTQQIYEQYF
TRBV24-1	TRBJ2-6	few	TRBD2	TGTGCCACCAGTGATTTGCTAGCGGGGAGCTCTGGGGCCAACGTCCTGACTTTC	CATSDLLAGSSGANVLTF
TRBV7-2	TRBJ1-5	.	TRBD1	TGTGCCGGCAGCCCAGGACAGGCTAACAATCAGCCCCAGCATTTT	CAGSPGQANNQPQHF
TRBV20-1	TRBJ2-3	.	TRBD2	TGCAGTGCTATAGCGGGAGGGCCGACAGATACGCAGTATTTT	CSAIAGGPTDTQYF
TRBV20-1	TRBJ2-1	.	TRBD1	TGCAGTGCTCCCGGGACAGGTAGGAACAATGAGCAGTTCTTC	CSAPGTGRNNEQFF
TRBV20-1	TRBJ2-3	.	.	TGCAGTGCTAGTCCCATTAGCGGACCCACAGATACGCAGTATTTT	CSASPISGPTDTQYF
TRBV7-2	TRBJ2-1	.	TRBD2	TGTGCCAGCAGCTCCCGACTAGCCCGCACCTACAATGAGCAGTTCTTC	CASSSRLARTYNEQFF
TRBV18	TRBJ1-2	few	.	TGTGCCAGCTCACCCGGACCGGGAGCTAACTATGGCTACACCTTC	CASSPGPGANYGYTF
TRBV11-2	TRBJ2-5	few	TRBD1	TGTGCCAGCAGCTTTTTACGATCCGGGACAGGAAGGCGAGAGACCCAGTACTTC	CASSFLRSGTGRRETQYF
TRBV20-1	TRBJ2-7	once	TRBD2	TGCAGTGCTTTTAGCGGGAGGGGAAGCAATGAGCAGTACTTC	CSAFSGRGSNEQYF
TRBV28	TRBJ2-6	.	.	TGTGCCAGCAGTAAGTCTACCCTCTCTGGGGCCAACGTCCTGACTTTC	CASSKSTLSGANVLTF
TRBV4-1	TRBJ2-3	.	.	TGCGCCAGCAGCCAAGTCTGGACAGATACGCAGTATTTT	CASSQVWTDTQYF
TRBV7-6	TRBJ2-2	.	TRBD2	TGTGCCAGCAGCTTACCCAAAAGCGGGGGCAGGAACACCGGGGAGCTGTTTTTT	CASSLPKSGGRNTGELFF